The 27 T cell receptor beta chains listed next were all sequenced from one sample in a study of blood T cell repertoires in COVID-19. The method was immunoSEQ multiplex PCR; TCRdb's version includes in-frame clones alone and lacks a portion of them. The table includes a few hundred thousand clones, roughly 85% detected once. Material: PBMCs or T cells enriched from blood (not recorded which). Receptors originate from a woman aged 45-60 years who had recovered from COVID-19.

The chain has TRBV27 and TRBJ2-5; 10 bases agree with TRBD2. V lost 5 bases and J lost 4; bases outside the gene matches: 4. The germline V gene encodes CDR1 MNHEY and CDR2 SMNVEV (reference sequence). The CDR3 is 14 residues long. The CDR3 nucleotides read TGTGCCAGCAGTATAAGCGGGAGGGGAGAGACCCAGTACTTC. Translated, it gives CASSISGRGETQYF.

The chain employs TRBV15 and TRBJ2-7; D is ambiguous. The CDR3 loop spans 15 amino acids. With 5 bases removed from V and 0 bases from J, the gap between germline ends came to 14 bases. In germline, CDR1 is LNHNV, CDR2 YYDKDF (reference sequence). This CDR3 reads CATSPPGRSSYEQYF. The CDR3, as DNA: TGTGCCACCAGCCCACCTGGTAGGAGCTCCTACGAGCAGTACTTC.

This clone was counted only a few times. Other nucleotide sequences in the sample specify the same CDR3. The chain is built from TRBV28 and TRBJ1-5; D unclear. The V gene's germline CDR1 is MDHEN and CDR2 SYDVKM. CDR3 length: 14 residues. V was trimmed by 2 bases and J by 2 bases, leaving 7 bases between them. CDR3 bases: TGTGCCAGCAGTTTACTGGCAGGCAATCAGCCCCAGCATTTT. Encoded protein: CASSLLAGNQPQHF.

The V gene is TRBV18, the J gene TRBJ2-3; 10 bases fit TRBD2. CDR1 and CDR2 (germline): KGHSH, LQKENI. V lost 3 bases, J lost 3 bases, and 9 bases stayed unmatched. The CDR3 covers 17 residues. The CDR3 sequence is CASSPPWGLATTDTQYF. In DNA form, the CDR3 reads TGTGCCAGCTCACCTCCGTGGGGACTAGCGACTACAGATACGCAGTATTTT.

The chain has TRBV7-3 and TRBJ2-3, with TRBD2 identical over 8 bases. The CDR3 loop spans 15 amino acids. Germline loops: CDR1 SGHTA, CDR2 FQGTGA. V lost 4 bases to trimming and J lost 0 bases; unmatched junction nucleotides: 3. CDR3 sequence: CASSYGGASTDTQYF. CDR3 DNA sequence: TGTGCCAGCAGCTACGGGGGGGCTAGCACAGATACGCAGTATTTT.

This clone was counted a few times. The rearrangement joins TRBV5-1 to TRBJ2-7, with TRBD1 identical over 9 bases. In germline, CDR1 is SGHRS, CDR2 YFSETQ. The V segment lost 1 base and the J segment 7 bases; nucleotides outside the gene matches: 12. CDR3 length: 16 amino acids. The CDR3 region is CASSLTAGQGNVEQYF. CDR3 bases: TGCGCCAGCAGCTTGACCGCGGGACAGGGAAACGTGGAGCAGTACTTC. The entire variable domain, with the rest obtained from reference TRBV5-1 and TRBJ2-7, is as follows: KAGVTQTPRYLIKTRGQQVTLSCSPISGHRSVSWYQQTPGQGLQFLFEYFSETQRNKGNFPGRFSGRQFSNSRSEMNVSTLELGDSALYLCASSLTAGQGNVEQYFGPGTRLTVT.

This chain uses TRBV7-2 with TRBJ1-1, with TRBD1 matching 9 bases. This CDR3 has 15 residues. V lost 4 bases and J lost 4; bases outside the gene matches: 7. CDR1 is SGHTA, CDR2 FQGNSA, per germline. The CDR3 sequence is CASSSRDRVGTEAFF. The CDR3 DNA sequence: TGTGCCAGCAGCTCCCGGGACAGGGTCGGCACTGAAGCTTTCTTT.

V gene TRBV6-5 combines with J gene TRBJ2-7, with a tentative D call TRBD2 (7 bases). Trimming shortened V by 6 bases and J by 5 bases, and 14 bases separated the two germline ends. The germline CDR1 and CDR2 sequences are MNHEY and SVGAGI. The CDR3 consists of 13 residues. The CDR3 loop reads CASRPGGGNEQYF. Here the CDR3 DNA reads TGTGCCAGCAGACCCGGCGGGGGCAACGAGCAGTACTTC.

The V call is TRBV28, the J call TRBJ2-1, with 10 bases fitting TRBD2. This CDR3 has 15 residues. V gave up 6 bases and J gave up 7 bases; unmatched junction bases: 9. From germline, CDR1 is MDHEN and CDR2 SYDVKM. CDR3 amino acids: CASREAGGPRNEQFF. CDR3 nucleotides: TGTGCCAGCAGGGAAGCGGGAGGGCCTCGTAATGAGCAGTTCTTC.

V usage is TRBV5-8 and J usage is TRBJ2-1; 9 bases fit TRBD1. Germline V gene lookup returns CDR1 SGHTS and CDR2 YDEGEE. This CDR3 comprises 13 residues. V dropped 6 bases and J dropped 9; count of bases not matched to a gene: 7. The DNA for the CDR3 is TGTGCCAGCACCAAACAGGGGGCGGTTGAGCAGTTCTTC. Translation: CASTKQGAVEQFF.

This clone was picked up a small number of times. V and J are TRBV5-1 and TRBJ1-1; D gene uncertain. This CDR3 has 11 residues. The ends were cut back, 3 bases at V and 3 bases at J, with 3 bases in the middle. Germline CDR1 is SGHRS and CDR2 is YFSETQ. The CDR3 sequence is CASSSDTEAFF. The CDR3 region has the DNA TGCGCCAGCAGCTCCGACACTGAAGCTTTCTTT. Based on the CDR3 plus reference TRBV5-1 and TRBJ1-1, the full variable domain is KAGVTQTPRYLIKTRGQQVTLSCSPISGHRSVSWYQQTPGQGLQFLFEYFSETQRNKGNFPGRFSGRQFSNSRSEMNVSTLELGDSALYLCASSSDTEAFFGQGTRLTVV.

Here the CDR3 reads CASSELAGPLPYEQYF. For the CDR3, the DNA is TGTGCCAGCAGTGAACTAGCGGGACCACTGCCCTACGAGCAGTACTTC. The V gene is TRBV6-1, the J gene TRBJ2-7; 9 nucleotides line up with TRBD2. The CDR3 contains 16 residues. Trimming cost V 2 bases and J 2 bases; bases outside gene matches: 7. Germline CDR1 MNHNS, CDR2 SASEGT.

This clone appeared a single time. The chain uses TRBV19 and TRBJ1-3; possibly TRBD1 for D (6 bases). CDR1 and CDR2 (germline): LNHDA, SQIVND (reference sequence). The V and J ends lost 9 bases and 0 bases respectively, with 9 bases between them. CDR3 length: 13 amino acids. This chain's CDR3 is CASSQGSGNTIYF. In nucleotides, the CDR3 is TGTGCCAGCTCACAGGGCTCTGGAAACACCATATATTTT.

Details on this clone: Different DNA sequences within this sample yield the same CDR3. The CDR3 is CASSLGQGATDTQYF. The CDR3 nucleotides read TGCGCCAGCAGCTTGGGACAGGGGGCCACAGATACGCAGTATTTT. The V gene is TRBV5-1, the J gene TRBJ2-3; 10 bases align to TRBD1. The CDR3 is 15 residues long. Looked up from germline, CDR1 is SGHRS and CDR2 is YFSETQ. After removal of 0 bases from V and 2 bases from J, the junction contained 0 bases not matched to a gene.

The chain links TRBV3-1 (or the pseudogene TRBV3-2) to TRBJ1-2; 8 bases align to TRBD1. The CDR3 totals 15 residues. V dropped 2 bases and J dropped 1; count of bases not matched to a gene: 3. Germline CDR1 is LGHDT and CDR2 is YNNKEL (reference sequence). This CDR3 reads CASSQRTGHNYGYTF. CDR3 in DNA: TGTGCCAGCAGCCAACGGACAGGGCATAACTATGGCTACACCTTC.

This clone has more than one count but fewer than ten. This chain links TRBV3-1 (or the pseudogene TRBV3-2) with TRBJ1-5; 7 positions match TRBD1. J lost 4 bases, V lost 1 base, and 7 bases had no gene match. CDR1 and CDR2 (germline): LGHDT, YNNKEL (reference sequence). The CDR3 is made up of 16 amino acids. This CDR3 is CASSQGWGTENQPQHF. For the CDR3, the DNA is TGTGCCAGCAGCCAAGGTTGGGGGACAGAGAATCAGCCCCAGCATTTT.

The rearrangement joins TRBV27 to TRBJ1-5; D might be TRBD1 (6 bases). CDR1 MNHEY and CDR2 SMNVEV come from the germline V gene (reference sequence). V shed 8 bases and J shed 0 bases, with 17 bases lying between them. The CDR3 totals 16 residues. The CDR3 coding sequence is TGTGCCAGCGGGATACAGGGACCCTATAGCAATCAGCCCCAGCATTTT. Its translation: CASGIQGPYSNQPQHF.

This clone turned up a few times. The chain is built from TRBV28 and TRBJ1-1; TRBD1 aligns across 7 bases. From germline, CDR1 is MDHEN and CDR2 SYDVKM. The CDR3 loop spans 14 amino acids. V was clipped by 4 bases and J by 4 bases; unmatched bases: 6. This chain's CDR3 is CASSSRGQGTEAFF. CDR3 nucleotides: TGTGCCAGCAGTTCTAGGGGGCAGGGCACTGAAGCTTTCTTT.

CDR3 sequence reads: CASIWTGGYGELFF. In DNA form, the CDR3 reads TGTGCCAGTATTTGGACAGGGGGTTACGGGGAGCTGTTTTTT. The rearrangement links TRBV19 to TRBJ2-2; TRBD1 agrees at 10 bases. Germline V gives CDR1 LNHDA, CDR2 SQIVND (reference sequence). This CDR3 contains 14 residues. V shed 7 bases and J 7 bases; nucleotides not matched to a gene: 6.

The gene calls are TRBV5-1 and TRBJ2-2; D is perhaps TRBD1 (5 bases). This CDR3 has 15 residues. CDR1 is SGHRS, CDR2 YFSETQ, per germline. Trimming removed 0 bases at V and 5 bases at J, with 11 bases between. The CDR3 bases are TGCGCCAGCAGCTTGGACCCCGCAGGGACCGGGGAGCTGTTTTTT. Residues: CASSLDPAGTGELFF.

This chain links TRBV12-3 or TRBV12-4 with TRBJ1-2; weak D call: TRBD1 (5 bases). Trimming took off 7 bases at V and 3 bases at J, with 9 bases between the two ends. This CDR3 region has 12 residues. CDR3 DNA: TGTGCCAGCACCCCGGGGGACTATGGCTACACCTTC. Its protein product is CASTPGDYGYTF.

V and J are TRBV5-1 and TRBJ2-3; 10 bases map to TRBD2. The CDR3 consists of 15 residues. Germline CDR1 and CDR2: SGHRS and YFSETQ. Trimming cost V 3 bases and J 5 bases; bases outside gene matches: 6. CDR3: CASSYTSGMVDTQYF. In DNA, the CDR3 is TGCGCCAGCAGCTACACTAGCGGGATGGTAGATACGCAGTATTTT.

This sequence joins TRBV19 and TRBJ2-3; D is perhaps TRBD2 (6 bases). The CDR3 consists of 13 residues. Trimming left V 4 bases short and J 6 bases short, with 11 bases between. CDR1 and CDR2 (germline): LNHDA, SQIVND (reference sequence). CDR3 sequence: CASSTGLWDTQYF. The CDR3 DNA reads TGTGCCAGTAGTACCGGACTATGGGATACGCAGTATTTT.

This CDR3 is CASSQVQGARGNEKLFF. The CDR3 bases are TGTGCCAGCAGCCAAGTACAGGGGGCGCGCGGTAATGAAAAACTGTTTTTT. The chain carries TRBV4-2 and TRBJ1-4; 9 nucleotides match TRBD1. Germline assignment: CDR1 LGHNA and CDR2 YNFKEQ. The CDR3 totals 17 residues. J gave up 4 bases and V 1 base, and 7 bases lay outside the gene matches.

This chain links TRBV6-6 with TRBJ2-7; 7 bases align to TRBD1. With V trimmed by 0 bases and J by 3 bases, 2 bases remained unmatched. The germline gives CDR1 MNHNY, CDR2 SVGAGI (reference sequence). The CDR3 has 14 residues. The CDR3 loop reads CASSYSGQLYEQYF. CDR3 DNA sequence: TGTGCCAGCAGTTACTCGGGACAGCTCTACGAGCAGTACTTC.

This chain connects TRBV9 to TRBJ2-3; tentative D call: TRBD2 (6 bases). Germline-derived CDR1 and CDR2 are SGDLS and YYNGEE. This CDR3 has 14 amino acids. Trimming took off 0 bases at V and 3 bases at J, with 8 bases between the two ends. Here the CDR3 reads CASSVAGETDTQYF. The CDR3, as DNA: TGTGCCAGCAGCGTAGCGGGAGAGACAGATACGCAGTATTTT.

This clone was seen more than once but under ten times. The genes are TRBV2 and TRBJ2-7, with a weak D call TRBD2 (5 bases). The ends were cut back, 5 bases at V and 7 bases at J, with 12 bases in the middle. CDR1 SNHLY and CDR2 FYNNEI come from the germline V gene. The CDR3 runs to 12 residues. Here the CDR3 reads CASSTGVGEQYF. In DNA form, the CDR3 reads TGTGCCAGCAGTACCGGGGTGGGGGAGCAGTACTTC.